The rows below give T cell receptor beta chains drawn from one sample of a study of blood T cell repertoires in COVID-19. Method: immunoSEQ multiplex PCR; TCRdb's copy keeps in-frame clones and lacks some. Of 200,000 to 250,000 clones detected, approximately 88% appear once; the ten largest clones hold approximately 3.5%. The sequencing sample was made of PBMCs or T cells enriched from blood (not recorded which). The receptors were sampled from a woman in her twenties or thirties who had been exposed to COVID-19. CDR3s include the opening cysteine and the closing phenylalanine or tryptophan. A D gene is named only where the DNA matches it firmly. Clone size is given for some rows only: seen once, a few or many times, or a class if the clone is expanded.

V gene	J gene	clone size	D gene	CDR3 DNA	CDR3 protein
TRBV19	TRBJ1-1	once	TRBD1	TGTGCCAGTACTCATACCGGGACAGGGGAGGGGACTGAAGCTTTCTTT	CASTHTGTGEGTEAFF
TRBV28	TRBJ1-3	.	.	TGTGCCAGCAGCCGACAGGTAGTCCCTGGAAACACCATATATTTT	CASSRQVVPGNTIYF
TRBV2	TRBJ2-7	.	TRBD2	TGTGCCAGCACTATAACTAGCGGGAGCTCCTACGAGCAGTACTTC	CASTITSGSSYEQYF
TRBV27	TRBJ1-6	.	.	TGTGCCAGCAGTTTTCGGGGGGCGAATTCACCCCTCCACTTT	CASSFRGANSPLHF
TRBV5-1	TRBJ2-3	.	.	TGCGCCAGCAGCTACCCAGGTACAGATACGCAGTATTTT	CASSYPGTDTQYF
TRBV7-9	TRBJ1-3	.	TRBD1	TGTGCCAGCAGCTTACTGACAGGGACTGGAAACACCATATATTTT	CASSLLTGTGNTIYF
TRBV2	TRBJ1-2	.	.	TGTGCCAGCAGTGATACAGGGTTTGGCTATGGCTACACCTTC	CASSDTGFGYGYTF
TRBV9	TRBJ1-5	.	.	TGTGCCAGCAGCGTACAGGATATTGGTCAGCCCCAGCATTTT	CASSVQDIGQPQHF
TRBV5-5	TRBJ2-5	.	.	TGTGCCAGCAGTTCCAAGAGGGCCGGGTATCAAGAGACCCAGTACTTC	CASSSKRAGYQETQYF
TRBV27	TRBJ1-3	.	TRBD1	TGTGCCAGCAGTCTGTCAGGGGGCGGCTATGGAAACACCATATATTTT	CASSLSGGGYGNTIYF
TRBV28	TRBJ2-1	.	.	TGTGCCAGCAGGGACGGGAGCTCCTACAATGAGCAGTTCTTC	CASRDGSSYNEQFF
TRBV9	TRBJ2-1	.	TRBD2	TGTGCCAGCAGCGGCTACCTAGTAGCGGGGGGACCCAATGAGCAGTTCTTC	CASSGYLVAGGPNEQFF
TRBV5-5	TRBJ1-2	.	.	TGTGCCAGCAGCCTGTTGGGGGGGGCTGACGGCTACACCTTC	CASSLLGGADGYTF
TRBV23-1	TRBJ2-5	.	.	TGCGCCAGCAGTCCGACTGCGACAGTTGCCCAGTACTTC	CASSPTATVAQYF
TRBV4-1	TRBJ2-1	.	TRBD1	TGCGCCAGCAGCCCTGGACAGGGGATGAAGGAGCAGTTCTTC	CASSPGQGMKEQFF
TRBV5-5	TRBJ1-1	.	.	TGTGCCAGCAGCTTCGGCCAGGGTAGGAGGAACACTGAAGCTTTCTTT	CASSFGQGRRNTEAFF